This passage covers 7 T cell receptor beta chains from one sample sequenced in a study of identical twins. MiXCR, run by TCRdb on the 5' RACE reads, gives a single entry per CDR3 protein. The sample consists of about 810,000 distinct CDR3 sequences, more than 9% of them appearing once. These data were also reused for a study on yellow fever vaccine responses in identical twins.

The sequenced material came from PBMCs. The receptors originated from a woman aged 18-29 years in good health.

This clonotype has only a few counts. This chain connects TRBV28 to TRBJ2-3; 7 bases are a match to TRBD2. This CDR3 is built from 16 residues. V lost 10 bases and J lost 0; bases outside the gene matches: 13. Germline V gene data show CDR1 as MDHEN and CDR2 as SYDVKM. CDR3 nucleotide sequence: TGTGCCATTGGGGTGGCGCGGGGGACTAGCACAGATACGCAGTATTTT. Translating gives CAIGVARGTSTDTQYF.

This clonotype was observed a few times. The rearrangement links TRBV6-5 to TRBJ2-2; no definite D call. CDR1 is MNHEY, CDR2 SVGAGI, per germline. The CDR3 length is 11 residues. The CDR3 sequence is CAIGYTGELFF. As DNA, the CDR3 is TGTGCTATCGGTTACACCGGGGAGCTGTTTTTT.

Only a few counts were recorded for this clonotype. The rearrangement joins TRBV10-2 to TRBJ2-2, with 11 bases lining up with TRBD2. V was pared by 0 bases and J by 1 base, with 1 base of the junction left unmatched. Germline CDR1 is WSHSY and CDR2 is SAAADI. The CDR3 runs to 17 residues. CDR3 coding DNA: TGCGCCAGCAGTGAGTCCGGACTAGCGGGGAACACCGGGGAGCTGTTTTTT. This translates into CASSESGLAGNTGELFF.

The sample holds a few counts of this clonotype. The chain's CDR3 is CASSVALGTGGQETQYF. The DNA of the CDR3 is TGTGCCAGCAGCGTAGCCCTTGGCACGGGGGGGCAAGAGACCCAGTACTTC. The genes are TRBV9 and TRBJ2-5; 8 bases agree with TRBD2. The CDR3 totals 17 residues. Losses at the gene ends were 0 bases for V and 2 bases for J; bases not matched to a gene: 9. Germline CDR1 is SGDLS and CDR2 is YYNGEE.

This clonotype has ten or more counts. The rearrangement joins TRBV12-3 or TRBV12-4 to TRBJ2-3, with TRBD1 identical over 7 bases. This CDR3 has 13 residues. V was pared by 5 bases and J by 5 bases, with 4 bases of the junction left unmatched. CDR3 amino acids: CASSPRTGDTQYF. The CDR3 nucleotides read TGTGCCAGCAGTCCAAGGACAGGAGATACGCAGTATTTT.

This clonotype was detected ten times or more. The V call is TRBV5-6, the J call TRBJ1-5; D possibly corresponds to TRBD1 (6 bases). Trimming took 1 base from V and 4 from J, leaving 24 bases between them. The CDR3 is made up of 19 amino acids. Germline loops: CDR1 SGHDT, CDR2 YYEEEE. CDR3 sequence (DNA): TGTGCCAGCAGCTTGAGGTGGGCAGGGGCCATGGATTTAAATCAGCCCCAGCATTTT. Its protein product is CASSLRWAGAMDLNQPQHF.

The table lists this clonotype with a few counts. CDR3 sequence reads: CAISEGQGAGDEQFF. The CDR3 coding sequence is TGTGCCATCAGTGAAGGACAGGGGGCCGGCGATGAGCAGTTCTTC. The chain combines TRBV10-3 with TRBJ2-1, with 11 nucleotides matching TRBD1. Germline V gene sequence: CDR1 ENHRY, CDR2 SYGVKD. The V and J ends lost 3 bases and 8 bases, in that order; junction bases with no gene match: 6. The CDR3 has 15 residues.